This T cell receptor (beta chain) came from a study of blood T cell repertoires in COVID-19 (dated by TCRdb to 2018 to 2020). Regarding the complete study: Samples from collaborators originated in the United States, Italy and Spain and spanned both the acute and convalescent phases of COVID-19. The material from the prospective study consisted of cDNA or gDNA derived from T cells, B-cell-depleted T cells, or PBMCs. Deeply sampled blood TCRbeta repertoires from subjects exposed to, actively infected with, or recovered from COVID-19 were included in the dataset. The repertoires were released in a freely available public database meant as a resource for research on the immune response to SARS-CoV-2. Samples came from the ongoing ImmuneRACE study (first 160 participants) plus 1,254 subjects from 6 global collaborators. The sample metadata nearly always contained a de-identified subject ID, COVID-19 status, age in years and sex. Where available, HLA class I and class II types were obtained from metadata supplied by the sample provider rather than from assay-based typing. Here is what the overall study found, with its caveats: How much clinical and demographic metadata was included differed by source and by participant, and the metadata was provided uncurated.

Including the terminal cysteine and phenylalanine, the CDR3 comprises 10 residues. Just the 30-base CDR3 DNA is kept, in frame starting at base 1. Trimming accounts for 8 bases at V and 10 bases at J, while the number of junction bases matched to no gene is 3. CDR1 and CDR2 are read off the germline V gene as SNHLY and FYNNEI. TCRbeta CDR3 regions were amplified from genomic DNA using the immunoSEQ Assay, a bias-controlled multiplex PCR. The authors processed their data as follows. The number of nucleated cells in each sample was estimated from the amplification of reference gene primers within the assay. Sequence reads were collapsed and filtered to measure the absolute abundance of every unique TCRbeta CDR3 rearrangement. For each sample, productive Simpson clonality was calculated as the square root of Simpson's diversity index over productive rearrangements. The table was pulled from immuneACCESS by TCRdb, which kept in-frame rearrangements only. Such tables lose some clones; where checked, under half of the loss comes from unresolved V genes, and the rest has no known cause. The V and J calls and clone size were taken over from that table, and D and trimming were inferred from the DNA. Within this sample are tens of thousands of clones, with around 85% of them counted one time only. Together, the top ten hold under 15% of the sample.

Concerning this clone: No cognate antigen has been identified for it. No much larger clonotype is one base removed from it; base qualities were not supplied.

Whole blood was collected in K2EDTA tubes by collaborating institutions according to the institutions' own protocols. Collaborator samples were shipped for TCRbeta analysis as frozen whole blood, isolated PBMCs, or DNA extracted from either sample type. Sequenced: peripheral blood. The rearrangement joined TRBV2 to TRBJ1-1, and TRBD1 aligns with 8 junction nucleotides. The receptor was isolated from a human donor in a cohort sampled during active COVID-19. This receptor has the CDR3 CASATGGAFF. The sequenced DNA: TGTGCCAGCGCTACAGGGGGAGCTTTCTTT.